The 10 T cell receptor beta chains reported below all come from one sample, sequenced in a study of patients and donors after allogeneic stem cell transplantation. TCRdb passed the RT-PCR reads through MiXCR, listing each CDR3 protein once. Of some 90,000 distinct CDR3 sequences listed, under 50% are singletons. Sequencing was carried out using blood, either unsorted or a sorted T cell fraction (not recorded which). The receptor set was obtained from a human donor who was either an allogeneic HSCT recipient or a stem cell or donor lymphocyte infusion donor (not recorded which). It is not recorded whose cells these are; they may come from a transplant donor.

The gene calls are TRBV5-1 and TRBJ1-1, with 8 bases identical to TRBD1. Germline V CDR1 and CDR2: SGHRS, YFSETQ. Trimming removed 3 bases from V and 6 bases from J; junction bases left unmatched: 7. The CDR3 is 14 amino acids. This CDR3 is CASSYLGQGAEAFF. The CDR3 DNA reads TGCGCCAGCAGCTATCTCGGACAGGGCGCTGAAGCTTTCTTT.

V gene TRBV15 combines with J gene TRBJ1-4; D unclear. Germline loops: CDR1 LNHNV, CDR2 YYDKDF (reference sequence). The CDR3 spans 14 residues. V was cut by 0 bases and J by 7 bases, with 9 bases left in between. The CDR3 protein is CATSRDRGIEKLFF. The CDR3 bases are TGTGCCACCAGCAGAGATCGAGGGATTGAAAAACTGTTTTTT.

The table lists this clonotype with a few counts. The rearrangement joins TRBV29-1 to TRBJ1-4; weak D call: TRBD1 (6 bases). V gave up 5 bases and J gave up 7 bases, with 11 bases separating them. CDR3 length: 12 residues. CDR1 and CDR2 from the germline V gene are SQVTM and ANQGSEA. For the CDR3, the DNA is TGCAGCGTTCAGGGGACCTTTGAAAAACTGTTTTTT. Protein sequence: CSVQGTFEKLFF.

The chain joins TRBV28 to TRBJ2-1; unclear D gene. This CDR3 comprises 13 residues. Germline V gene lookup returns CDR1 MDHEN and CDR2 SYDVKM. The V end lost 7 bases, the J end lost 4 bases, and 11 bases lay between the germline ends. CDR3 DNA: TGTGCCAGCACCCCTGTGGATTACAATGAGCAGTTCTTC. Protein product: CASTPVDYNEQFF.

The rearrangement joins TRBV14 to TRBJ2-6; no reliable D call. The CDR3 length is 16 residues. V was pared by 4 bases and J by 0 bases, with 10 bases between. Germline CDR1 SGHDN, CDR2 FVKESK. The DNA of the CDR3 is TGTGCCAGCAGCCCAGTTTTGAGCTCTGGGGCCAACGTCCTGACTTTC. This encodes CASSPVLSSGANVLTF.

This chain connects TRBV20-1 to TRBJ1-2; D is uncertain. Trimming took off 7 bases at V and 6 bases at J, with 3 bases between the two ends. This CDR3 spans 8 amino acids. Germline CDR1 DFQATT, CDR2 SNEGSKA (reference sequence). This CDR3 reads CSVNGYTF. As DNA, the CDR3 is TGCAGTGTTAATGGCTACACCTTC.

This sequence joins TRBV3-2 and TRBJ2-1; the table's D gene call, TRBD2, was not cross checked with the DNA. TRBV3-2 is a recognized pseudogene. CDR3 length: 18 amino acids. CDR3 sequence: CASSGTTSGRALYNEQFF. CDR3 nucleotides: TGTGCCAGCAGCGGTACAACTAGCGGGAGGGCACTGTACAATGAGCAGTTCTTC.

The V and J genes are TRBV29-1 and TRBJ1-2; no clear D gene. The CDR3 is made up of 10 amino acids. V shed 3 bases and J shed 6 bases, with 5 bases lying between them. Germline V CDR1 and CDR2: SQVTM, ANQGSEA. The CDR3 DNA reads TGCAGCGTTGATTCCGATGGCTACACCTTC. It encodes CSVDSDGYTF.

The CDR3 nucleotides read TGTGCCAGCAGTTCCCAACCGACAGGGAGTAGGTATGGCTACACCTTC. As protein: CASSSQPTGSRYGYTF. The V call is TRBV28, the J call TRBJ1-2; 7 nucleotides align to TRBD1. Trimming took 4 bases from V and 5 from J; bases not matched to a gene: 13. The CDR3 sequence is 16 residues long. The germline CDR1 and CDR2 sequences are MDHEN and SYDVKM.

The chain joins TRBV29-1 to TRBJ1-1; D is perhaps TRBD1 (6 bases). From germline, CDR1 is SQVTM and CDR2 ANQGSEA. Trimming removed 3 bases at V and 1 base at J, with 15 bases between. The CDR3 runs 15 residues. The CDR3 DNA is TGCAGCGTTGAGACAGGAGTCGATTGGAACACTGAAGCTTTCTTT. It specifies CSVETGVDWNTEAFF.